This TCR beta chain was captured by sequencing in a study of patients and donors after allogeneic stem cell transplantation. TCRdb reprocessed the RT-PCR reads with MiXCR, giving one entry per CDR3 protein. The data contain about 110,000 distinct CDR3 sequences, 35% of them singletons. Germline loops: CDR1 SGHAT, CDR2 FQNNGV. The length of the CDR3 is 13 residues. The V gene lost 2 bases and the J gene lost 4 bases, with 6 bases spanning the gap. This clonotype was counted a few times. The receptor comes from a human donor who was either an allogeneic HSCT recipient or a stem cell or donor lymphocyte infusion donor (not recorded which). It is not recorded whose cells these are; they may come from a transplant donor. The V and J genes are TRBV11-2 and TRBJ1-5; D is unresolved. The source material was blood, either unsorted or a sorted T cell fraction (not recorded which). As DNA, the CDR3 is TGTGCCAGCAGCTTATTCAGGAATCAGCCCCAGCATTTT. The encoded protein is CASSLFRNQPQHF.